The clone carrying this T cell receptor (beta chain) was counted only a few times. Sequencing used immunoSEQ multiplex PCR; TCRdb keeps in-frame clones, though not all of them. In the table there are 6,000 to 8,500 clones, approximately 78% of which are singletons. This specimen belongs to a study of tumor T cells in aggressive B-cell lymphoma. V gave up 3 bases and J gave up 7 bases, with 7 bases separating them. The germline V gene has CDR1 LNHDA and CDR2 SQIVND (reference sequence). The length of the CDR3 is 12 residues. Material: tumor tissue. This chain links TRBV19 with TRBJ2-1, with D unclear. The sequence came from an adult with diffuse large B cell lymphoma. CDR3 loop: CASSIGANEQFF. CDR3 sequence (DNA): TGTGCCAGTAGTATCGGAGCTAATGAGCAGTTCTTC.